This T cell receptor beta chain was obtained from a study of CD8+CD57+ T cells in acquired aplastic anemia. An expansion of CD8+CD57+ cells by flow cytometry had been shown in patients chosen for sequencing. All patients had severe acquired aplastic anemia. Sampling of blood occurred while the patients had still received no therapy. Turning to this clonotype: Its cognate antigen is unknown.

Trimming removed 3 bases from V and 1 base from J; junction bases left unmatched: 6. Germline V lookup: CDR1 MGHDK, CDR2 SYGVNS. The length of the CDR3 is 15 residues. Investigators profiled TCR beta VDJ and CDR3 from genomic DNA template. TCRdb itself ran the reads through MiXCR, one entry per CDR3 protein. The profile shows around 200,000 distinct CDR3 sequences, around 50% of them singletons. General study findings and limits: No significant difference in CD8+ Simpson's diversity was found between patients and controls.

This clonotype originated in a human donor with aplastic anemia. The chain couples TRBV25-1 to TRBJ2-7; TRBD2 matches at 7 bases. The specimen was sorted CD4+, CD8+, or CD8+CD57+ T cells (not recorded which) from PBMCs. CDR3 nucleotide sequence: TGTGCCAGCAGTGAGTCCGGGGGGAGGTCCTACGAGCAGTACTTC. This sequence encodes CASSESGGRSYEQYF.